This is a list of T cell receptor beta chains from one sample in a study of shared clonotypes between healthy human individuals. The table came from immunoSEQ multiplex PCR; TCRdb's copy has only in-frame clones and leaves some out. The sample lists around 1.9 million clones, 90% to 95% occurring once. Sequencing was done on a sample of naive CD8+ T cells from PBMCs. These receptors originate from a man between 18 and 35 years old in good health. Some clones in this sample may be carry-over from other donors' samples. Both conserved end residues are part of each CDR3.

TRBJ2-7 | TRBV25-1 | CATGEGNSYEQYF
TRBJ2-1 | TRBV27 | CASKGRSYNEQFF
TRBJ2-7 | TRBV11-2 | CASSLQGTYEQYF
TRBJ2-5 | TRBV7-2 | CASSSTPPSGVQETQYF
TRBJ2-1 | TRBV30 | CAWSTQRPGLYYNEQFF
TRBJ2-7 | TRBV6-1 | CASSDGAGARYEQYF
TRBJ2-7 | TRBV6-6 | CASSYSVTYEQYF
TRBJ1-1 | TRBV5-6 | CASRLGSATAFF
TRBJ2-5 | TRBV7-9 | CASSLTPRGQEETQYF
TRBJ2-7 | TRBV29-1 | CSVGQGSYEQYF
TRBJ2-7 | TRBV6-6 | CASSYTSYEQYF
TRBJ2-2 | TRBV27 | CASSPQGVLNTGELFF
TRBJ2-7 | TRBV28 | CASSLGGSYEQYF
TRBJ2-3 | TRBV5-6 | CASSQSISGRSDTQYF
TRBJ2-1 | TRBV11-1 | CASSPGGQINEQFF
TRBJ1-5 | TRBV28 | CASSFYGSNQPQHF
TRBJ2-6 | TRBV5-1 | CASSPDRGPLPGANVLTF
TRBJ2-3 | TRBV5-6 | CASSAGTSGSWDTQYF
TRBJ1-1 | TRBV4-1 | CASSQEGDMDTEAFF
TRBJ2-2 | TRBV7-9 | CASPQGDLRTGELFF
TRBJ2-7 | TRBV28 | CASSLTGKGYEQYF
TRBJ2-5 | TRBV2 | CASRGPGPQETQYF
TRBJ1-4 | TRBV27 | CASSPLGEKLFF
TRBJ2-1 | TRBV6-1 | CASSEQDRGWTEQFF